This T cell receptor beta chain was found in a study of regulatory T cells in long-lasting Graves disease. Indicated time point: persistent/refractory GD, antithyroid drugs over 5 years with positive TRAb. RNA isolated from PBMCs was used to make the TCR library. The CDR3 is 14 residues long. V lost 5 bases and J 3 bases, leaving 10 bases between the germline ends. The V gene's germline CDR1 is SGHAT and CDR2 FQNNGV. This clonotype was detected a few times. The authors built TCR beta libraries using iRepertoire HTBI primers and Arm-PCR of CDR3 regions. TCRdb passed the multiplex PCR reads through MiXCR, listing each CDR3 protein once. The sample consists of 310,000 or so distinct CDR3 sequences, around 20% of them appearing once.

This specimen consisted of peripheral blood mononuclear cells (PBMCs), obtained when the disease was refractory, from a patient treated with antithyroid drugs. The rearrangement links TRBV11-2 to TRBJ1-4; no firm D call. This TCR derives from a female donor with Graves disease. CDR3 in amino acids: CASSNRASNEKLFF. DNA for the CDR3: TGTGCCAGCAGCAACCGGGCCTCTAATGAAAAACTGTTTTTT.